The rows below give T cell receptor beta chains drawn from one sample of a study. Sequenced by immunoSEQ multiplex PCR; TCRdb stores in-frame clones only, minus some. Among around 54,000 clones listed, 85% to 95% were seen once. The material sequenced was PBMCs. These receptor sequences come from a man aged 35-49 years with rheumatoid arthritis. Both conserved end residues are part of each CDR3. The D gene is left open where the match is weak. Clone size, where shown, is once, few, many, or a class for clones that have expanded.

j_call v_call d_call clone_size cdr3_length cdr3_nt cdr3_aa
TRBJ2-5 TRBV6-1 TRBD1 - 13 TGTGCCAGCAGTGGACAGGGAACAGAGACCCAGTACTTC CASSGQGTETQYF
TRBJ1-1 TRBV18 - - 15 TGTGCCAGCTCACCCCCGACAGACCTGGGGACTGAAGCTTTCTTT CASSPPTDLGTEAFF
TRBJ2-1 TRBV7-9 - - 15 TGTGCCAGCAGCCCCCCAGGACACCTCTACAATGAGCAGTTCTTC CASSPPGHLYNEQFF
TRBJ2-7 TRBV30 - - 11 TGTGCCTGGAGTTACCGGGACACCGGGTTTTTC CAWSYRDTGFF
TRBJ1-2 TRBV18 TRBD1 - 16 TGTGCCAGCTCACCATTAGGGGGCAGGTTCGTGAGCGGCTACACCTTC CASSPLGGRFVSGYTF
TRBJ2-3 TRBV2 TRBD2 once 15 TGTGCCAGCAGGAACGGAGGAGCGGGACTAGATACGCAGTATTTT CASRNGGAGLDTQYF
TRBJ1-1 TRBV19 - - 13 TGTGCCAGTAGTCCAAGTAGGGGAACTGAAGCTTTCTTT CASSPSRGTEAFF
TRBJ2-1 TRBV7-9 TRBD1 - 15 TGTGCCAGCAGCTTTAAGGGACAGGGGGATCATGAGCAGTTCTTC CASSFKGQGDHEQFF
TRBJ1-2 TRBV13 TRBD1 - 14 TGTGCCAGCAGCGCCGCCGGGACAGGGTATGGCTACACCTTC CASSAAGTGYGYTF
TRBJ2-1 TRBV21-1 - - 16 TGTGCCAGCAGCTCCTCGGACGCGAGCTCCTACAATGAGCAGTTCTTC CASSSSDASSYNEQFF
TRBJ2-7 TRBV4-1 - - 18 TGCGCCAGCAGCCAAGTCCCCACGGGGGCCGCGGGAGTATACGAGCAGTACTTC CASSQVPTGAAGVYEQYF
TRBJ1-5 TRBV5-6 - - 14 TGTGCCAGCAGGCGACAGAATAGCAATCAGCCCCAGCATTTT CASRRQNSNQPQHF
TRBJ1-5 TRBV18 - - 16 TGTGCCAGCTCACCACCGGGAAGCGGCAGCAATCAGCCCCAGCATTTT CASSPPGSGSNQPQHF
TRBJ2-2 TRBV7-9 - few 14 TGTGCCAGCGGCTCCCAGGATTACACCGGGGAGCTGTTTTTT CASGSQDYTGELFF
TRBJ1-1 TRBV28 - - 14 TGTGCCAGCAGTTTATCTCTGGGTTACACTGAAGCTTTCTTT CASSLSLGYTEAFF
TRBJ2-1 TRBV27 - - 13 TGTGCCAGCAGTTTCGGCGGGGTAGATGAGCAGTTCTTC CASSFGGVDEQFF
TRBJ2-5 TRBV28 TRBD2 - 16 TGTGCCAGCAGAAATAGCGGGAGGGCCTCGGGGGAGACCCAGTACTTC CASRNSGRASGETQYF
TRBJ2-1 TRBV19 - - 16 TGTGCCAGTAGTACAACAGGTTACGCGACCGGCAATGAGCAGTTCTTC CASSTTGYATGNEQFF
TRBJ1-1 TRBV5-4 TRBD1 - 15 TGTGCCAGCAGCTTAGCAACAGGGGGCAACACTGAAGCTTTCTTT CASSLATGGNTEAFF
TRBJ1-4 TRBV5-1 - - 17 TGCGCCAGCAGCTTGTTTTCCCCTCTTGCAACTAATGAAAAACTGTTTTTT CASSLFSPLATNEKLFF
TRBJ2-7 TRBV7-2 TRBD2 - 15 TGTGCCAGCAGCCCTTTGGGCGGGAGCTCCTACGAGCAGTACTTC CASSPLGGSSYEQYF
TRBJ1-1 TRBV11-2 - - 13 TGTGCCAGCAGACTCACAGGGTCCACTGAAGCTTTCTTT CASRLTGSTEAFF
TRBJ2-3 TRBV5-5 - once 15 TGTGCCAGCAGCTTGGACCCAACAAGCACAGATACGCAGTATTTT CASSLDPTSTDTQYF
TRBJ2-1 TRBV30 TRBD1 once 15 TGTGCCTGGACCGTAGTAGGGGGCCCCTACAATGAGCAGTTCTTC CAWTVVGGPYNEQFF
TRBJ2-2 TRBV9 - - 15 TGTGCCAGCAGCGGGGACCCGGGTGGCACCGGGGAGCTGTTTTTT CASSGDPGGTGELFF
TRBJ1-1 TRBV6-5 TRBD1 - 16 TGTGCCAGCAGTTCAAACAGGGGGCGTTGGTACACTGAAGCTTTCTTT CASSSNRGRWYTEAFF
TRBJ2-3 TRBV28 - - 15 TGTGCCAGCAGTCTGTTAGGGCGGCCCACAGATACGCAGTATTTT CASSLLGRPTDTQYF
TRBJ2-5 TRBV10-3 - - 13 TGTGCCATCAGTGTGGGCTTACAAGAGACCCAGTACTTC CAISVGLQETQYF
TRBJ2-1 TRBV7-8 TRBD2 - 17 TGTGCCAGCAGCTTAGCCCCCGCTAGCGGGGCCTACAATGAGCAGTTCTTC CASSLAPASGAYNEQFF
TRBJ2-6 TRBV7-3 - - 15 TGTGCCAGCAGCTTGACGAACTCTGGGGCCAACGTCCTGACTTTC CASSLTNSGANVLTF
TRBJ2-7 TRBV15 - - 14 TGTGCCACCAGCAGAGTAGGCAGCTCCTACGAGCAGTACTTC CATSRVGSSYEQYF
TRBJ2-3 TRBV11-3 - - 15 TGTGCCAGCAGCTTAGGGGGAAGTGGCACAGATACGCAGTATTTT CASSLGGSGTDTQYF
TRBJ1-4 TRBV28 - - 14 TGTGCCAGCAGGCAACCGGGACTTGATGAAAAACTGTTTTTT CASRQPGLDEKLFF
TRBJ2-1 TRBV7-6 TRBD1 - 14 TGTGCCAGCAGCCCGGGACAGGGGTACAATGAGCAGTTCTTC CASSPGQGYNEQFF
TRBJ2-5 TRBV9 TRBD1 - 15 TGTGCCAGCAGCAAACCGGGACAGGGGACTATTACCCAGTACTTC CASSKPGQGTITQYF
TRBJ2-5 TRBV7-3 - once 13 TGTGCCAGCAGCCCTAGGGAAGGAGAGACCCAGTACTTC CASSPREGETQYF
TRBJ1-1 TRBV5-4 - - 11 TGTGCCAGCAGCTTGAATACTGAAGCTTTCTTT CASSLNTEAFF
TRBJ1-1 TRBV5-1 - - 13 TGCGCCAGCAGCCATCTCTCGAACACTGAAGCTTTCTTT CASSHLSNTEAFF
TRBJ1-5 TRBV7-6 TRBD1 - 16 TGTGCCAGCAGCTTACACCGGACAGGGGGGGATCAGCCCCAGCATTTT CASSLHRTGGDQPQHF
TRBJ2-3 TRBV6-4 TRBD2 - 18 TGTGCCAGCAGTGACTCGTGGACTAGAGGGCTAGGCACAGATACGCAGTATTTT CASSDSWTRGLGTDTQYF
TRBJ1-2 TRBV19 - - 14 TGTGCCAGTGGAGGTGCTCTGGCTAACTATGGCTACACCTTC CASGGALANYGYTF
TRBJ1-3 TRBV5-6 - - 17 TGTGCCAGCAGCTTGTTACAGTATCCTACCTCTGGAAACACCATATATTTT CASSLLQYPTSGNTIYF
TRBJ2-5 TRBV12-1 - - 13 TGTGCCAGCAGCCCAATATTTGGAGAGACCCAGTACTTC CASSPIFGETQYF